This TCR beta chain was observed in a study of beta chain features in type 1 diabetes. Germline CDR1 and CDR2: DFQATT and SNEGSKA (reference sequence). The CDR3 has 10 residues. V dropped 5 bases and J dropped 4 bases, with 5 bases sitting between them. Expressed TCRB transcripts got sequenced, as all isolated RNA was reverse transcribed. Sequencing used immunoSEQ multiplex PCR; TCRdb keeps in-frame clones, though not all of them. This sample has fewer than 900,000 clones; roughly 15% occur once, and the top ten carry 0.023%. This clone showed up just a few times. Its antigen is not identified. Findings and limits, study-wide: Shorter templates might be favored by PCR, and equally so in patients and in controls.

Sequencing was carried out using naive CD4+ T cells from blood. This chain links TRBV20-1 with TRBJ2-5; D unresolved. The receptor was derived from a young woman in good health. The CDR3 reads CSAFRETQYF. The CDR3 DNA follows: TGCAGTGCTTTCCGAGAGACCCAGTACTTC.